This entry lists 27 T cell receptor beta chains sequenced from one sample in a study of T cell repertoires in cytomegalovirus infection. TCRdb analysed the reads with MiXCR anew, one entry per CDR3 protein. The data contain about 500,000 distinct CDR3 sequences, 30% to 40% of them singletons. Antigens of these TCRs are unknown. The sample consisted of cultured PBMCs, taken from culture after CMV antigen stimulation. The receptors shown here come from a human donor in good health (CMV status not recorded). Some clones in this sample may be carry-over from other donors' samples.

The rearrangement joins TRBV6-6 to TRBJ2-1, with a possible D match to TRBD1 (6 bases). Trimming took off 4 bases at V and 8 bases at J, with 15 bases between the two ends. The CDR3 spans 14 residues. The V gene's germline CDR1 is MNHNY and CDR2 SVGAGI (reference sequence). This CDR3 is CASSLGPGEYEQFF. CDR3 bases: TGTGCCAGCAGTTTGGGGCCAGGGGAGTATGAGCAGTTCTTC.

The rearrangement links TRBV27 to TRBJ2-3; 12 bases are shared with TRBD2. Germline lookup yields CDR1 MNHEY and CDR2 SMNVEV (reference sequence). This CDR3 has 18 amino acids. V lost 7 bases and J lost 1; bases outside the gene matches: 12. The CDR3 protein is CASNFRTSGNRRTDTQYF. The CDR3 DNA sequence: TGTGCCAGCAACTTTCGGACTAGCGGGAATCGTCGCACAGATACGCAGTATTTT.

A few counts support this clonotype. This sequence joins TRBV27 and TRBJ2-7; D gene unclear. Germline V gene lookup returns CDR1 MNHEY and CDR2 SMNVEV (reference sequence). Trimming pared 4 bases from V and 3 bases from J, leaving 16 bases between. The CDR3 is 15 residues long. The CDR3: CASSSAGRQNYEQYF. Written as DNA, the CDR3 is TGTGCCAGCAGTTCCGCCGGCCGGCAGAACTACGAGCAGTACTTC.

This clonotype has ten or more counts. This sequence joins TRBV11-3 and TRBJ2-1; D gene unclear. Germline lookup yields CDR1 SGHNT and CDR2 YENEEA. This CDR3 is 16 amino acids long. The V end was cut by 5 bases, the J end by 3 bases, with 17 bases between. Written as DNA, the CDR3 is TGTGCCAGCAGCCCACTATTAAACACGAACTACAATGAGCAGTTCTTC. This sequence encodes CASSPLLNTNYNEQFF.

J is TRBJ2-1 and V is TRBV19; 10 bases line up with TRBD2. The CDR3 length is 17 residues. Germline CDR1 reads LNHDA; CDR2 reads SQIVND (reference sequence). V lost 6 bases and J lost 0; bases outside the gene matches: 8. CDR3 loop: CASSNTSGASSYNEQFF. Here the CDR3 DNA reads TGTGCCAGTAGCAACACTAGCGGGGCTAGCTCCTACAATGAGCAGTTCTTC.

The chain uses TRBV28 and TRBJ1-1; D not certain. The germline V and J ends were trimmed by 3 bases and 9 bases, with 8 bases remaining between them. CDR1 is MDHEN, CDR2 SYDVKM, per germline. This CDR3 is 11 amino acids long. The CDR3 sequence is CASSFTYKAFF. CDR3 sequence (DNA): TGTGCCAGCAGTTTCACATATAAAGCTTTCTTT.

This clonotype was seen a few times. The chain combines TRBV7-2 with TRBJ2-7, with D unresolved. The ends were cut back, 1 base at V and 0 bases at J, with 4 bases in the middle. The CDR3 has 13 amino acids. The germline gives CDR1 SGHTA, CDR2 FQGNSA. In DNA, the CDR3 is TGTGCCAGCAGCTTAGACCTCTCCTACGAGCAGTACGTC. Encoded protein: CASSLDLSYEQYV.

The rearrangement joins TRBV4-1 to TRBJ1-5; D is ambiguous. The V gene lost 1 base and the J gene lost 0 bases, with 13 bases spanning the gap. CDR1 and CDR2 from the germline V gene are MGHRA and YSYEKL. The CDR3 spans 17 residues. CDR3 residues: CASSQAAEEHSNQPQHF. The CDR3 nucleotides read TGCGCCAGCAGCCAAGCCGCAGAAGAACATAGCAATCAGCCCCAGCATTTT.

This chain uses TRBV28 with TRBJ2-7; D could derive from TRBD1 or TRBD2 (5 bases each). This CDR3 is built from 12 residues. Trimming shortened V by 6 bases and J by 9 bases, and 15 bases separated the two germline ends. The germline gives CDR1 MDHEN, CDR2 SYDVKM. The CDR3 bases are TGTGCCAGCAGCCAGGCCTTGGGACGGCAGTACTTC. It specifies CASSQALGRQYF.

This clonotype was observed a handful of times. V gene TRBV28 combines with J gene TRBJ2-3; 8 bases agree with TRBD2. V lost 7 bases to trimming and J lost 6 bases; unmatched junction nucleotides: 6. CDR1 and CDR2 from the germline V gene are MDHEN and SYDVKM. This CDR3 region has 13 residues. This CDR3 is CASTGLDDDTQYF. Here the CDR3 DNA reads TGTGCCAGCACGGGACTAGACGATGATACGCAGTATTTT.

The chain has TRBV28 and TRBJ1-4; D not resolved. The CDR3 consists of 13 residues. The V gene lost 5 bases and the J gene lost 8 bases, with 12 bases spanning the gap. Germline V gene sequence: CDR1 MDHEN, CDR2 SYDVKM. CDR3 in DNA: TGTGCCAGCAGTATGGGTTTGGACGAAAAACTGTTTTTT. Encoded protein: CASSMGLDEKLFF. Based on the CDR3 plus reference TRBV28 and TRBJ1-4, the full variable domain is DVKVTQSSRYLVKRTGEKVFLECVQDMDHENMFWYRQDPGLGLRLIYFSYDVKMKEKGDIPEGYSVSREKKERFSLILESASTNQTSMYLCASSMGLDEKLFFGSGTQLSVL.

The chain carries TRBV12-3 or TRBV12-4 and TRBJ2-3; 8 nucleotides match TRBD2. CDR3 size: 16 residues. J lost 3 bases, V lost 6 bases, and 11 bases had no gene match. CDR3 sequence reads: CASSYGGGGLTDTQYF. CDR3 nucleotides: TGTGCCAGCAGCTACGGGGGGGGAGGACTGACAGATACGCAGTATTTT.

This clonotype has a count of ten or more. The V call is TRBV7-2, the J call TRBJ2-1; perhaps D is TRBD1 or TRBD2 (6 bases each). Per germline, CDR1 SGHTA and CDR2 FQGNSA. This CDR3 is built from 13 residues. Deletions cut 4 bases from V and 9 bases from J, with 13 bases between. The DNA of the CDR3 is TGTGCCAGCAGCTCAGCTTCGGGGGCTGAGCAGTTCTTC. Its protein is CASSSASGAEQFF.

This chain connects TRBV28 to TRBJ1-5; perhaps TRBD1 as D (6 bases). The germline V gene encodes CDR1 MDHEN and CDR2 SYDVKM. The CDR3 length is 15 residues. V lost 5 bases, J lost 3 bases, and 14 bases lay in between. This CDR3 is CASSGAGGYNQPQHF. CDR3 DNA sequence: TGTGCCAGCAGTGGGGCTGGGGGCTACAATCAGCCCCAGCATTTT.

The count of this clonotype is one. The genes are TRBV30 and TRBJ1-2, with D perhaps matching TRBD1 (6 bases). Germline CDR1 reads GTSNPN; CDR2 reads SVGIG (reference sequence). CDR3 length equals 13 residues. V was cut by 4 bases and J by 2 bases, with 11 bases left in between. The DNA for the CDR3 is TGTGCCTGGAATGGTCAGGGGAACTATGGCTACACCTTC. It translates to CAWNGQGNYGYTF.

The rearrangement joins TRBV6-2 or TRBV6-3 to TRBJ2-6; no clear D gene. Trimming took off 0 bases at V and 2 bases at J, with 5 bases between the two ends. This CDR3 region has 15 residues. Germline CDR1 reads MNHEY; CDR2 reads SVGEGT. The CDR3 spells CASSYSKAGANVLTF. The CDR3 DNA reads as TGTGCCAGCAGTTACTCCAAGGCTGGGGCCAACGTCCTGACTTTC.

This rearrangement joins TRBV7-4 to TRBJ1-1, with unresolved D. The length of the CDR3 is 14 residues. V was pared by 5 bases and J by 5 bases, with 15 bases between. The germline V gene encodes CDR1 SGHVT and CDR2 SQSDAQ. DNA of the CDR3: TGTGCCAGCAGCACCTCACGTTCGGGGACTGAAGCTTTCTTT. Translation: CASSTSRSGTEAFF. Full variable domain (rest looked up from reference TRBV7-4 and TRBJ1-1): GAGVSQSPRYKVAKRGRDVALRCDSISGHVTLYWYRQTLGQGSEVLTYSQSDAQRDKSGRPSGRFSAERPERSVSTLKIQRTEQGDSAVYLCASSTSRSGTEAFFGQGTRLTVV.

The rearrangement joins TRBV25-1 to TRBJ2-1; 13 bases agree with TRBD2. CDR1 is MGHDK, CDR2 SYGVNS, per germline. There are 13 residues in the CDR3. V was pared by 7 bases and J by 8 bases, with 2 bases of the junction left unmatched. CDR3 sequence (DNA): TGTGCCAGCAAACTAGCGGGAGGGTATGAGCAGTTCTTC. It encodes CASKLAGGYEQFF.

This clonotype was observed a handful of times. V and J are TRBV7-2 and TRBJ1-4; 8 positions agree with TRBD1. Germline V lookup: CDR1 SGHTA, CDR2 FQGNSA. The CDR3 runs to 14 residues. V was clipped by 7 bases and J by 5 bases; unmatched bases: 6. DNA of the CDR3: TGTGCCAGCAAGCCCGGACAGGGAAATGAAAAACTGTTTTTT. It codes for CASKPGQGNEKLFF.

Only a few counts were recorded for this clonotype. This rearrangement joins TRBV12-3 or TRBV12-4 to TRBJ1-5; possible D gene TRBD1, 6 bases. This CDR3 contains 15 residues. Deletions cut 4 bases from V and 3 bases from J, with 13 bases between. The CDR3 reads CASSSTGSNNQPQHF. Here the CDR3 DNA reads TGTGCCAGCAGTTCGACAGGTAGTAACAATCAGCCCCAGCATTTT.

This chain connects TRBV10-3 to TRBJ2-5; D may match TRBD1 or TRBD2 (6 bases each). The CDR3 length is 16 residues. The germline CDR1 and CDR2 sequences are ENHRY and SYGVKD. The V end was cut by 0 bases, the J end by 2 bases, with 13 bases between. CDR3 DNA sequence: TGTGCCATCAGTGAGTCGAAGGGGGGCACACAAGAGACCCAGTACTTC. Amino acids: CAISESKGGTQETQYF.

The rearrangement uses TRBV5-4 and TRBJ2-3; D is unclear. Germline V CDR1 and CDR2: SGHNT, YYREEE (reference sequence). The CDR3 is 15 amino acids. Between the trimmed V and J ends, which lost 2 bases and 2 bases, there was a span of 12 bases. The CDR3 loop is CASSFQDTTTDTQYF. DNA of the CDR3: TGTGCCAGCAGCTTCCAGGATACGACCACAGATACGCAGTATTTT.

Written as DNA, the CDR3 is TGTGCCAGCAGTCCCGGTCACAGGGGATCCTACGAGCAGTACTTC. It encodes CASSPGHRGSYEQYF. The J gene is TRBJ2-7, the V gene TRBV28; 7 bases map to TRBD1. Losses at the gene ends were 5 bases for V and 1 base for J; bases not matched to a gene: 8. This CDR3 comprises 15 residues. Germline CDR1 and CDR2: MDHEN and SYDVKM.

This chain uses TRBV7-2 with TRBJ2-1, with no clear D. V lost 6 bases and J 3 bases, leaving 12 bases between the germline ends. The germline CDR1 and CDR2 sequences are SGHTA and FQGNSA. This CDR3 has 14 residues. The DNA for the CDR3 is TGTGCCAGCAGAGACCCTGATAACTACAATGAGCAGTTCTTC. As protein: CASRDPDNYNEQFF. Based on the CDR3 plus reference TRBV7-2 and TRBJ2-1, the full variable domain is GAGVSQSPSNKVTEKGKDVELRCDPISGHTALYWYRQSLGQGLEFLIYFQGNSAPDKSGLPSDRFSAERTGGSVSTLTIQRTQQEDSAVYLCASRDPDNYNEQFFGPGTRLTVL.

V and J are TRBV30 and TRBJ1-1; a possible D gene is TRBD1 (6 bases). The CDR3 has 12 residues. V was shortened by 3 bases and J by 5 bases, with 10 bases between the two germline ends. Germline CDR1 reads GTSNPN; CDR2 reads SVGIG (reference sequence). The CDR3 DNA is TGTGCCTGGAGAGCAGGGGAGACTGAAGCTTTCTTT. Its protein is CAWRAGETEAFF.

The chain employs TRBV7-9 and TRBJ1-2; 8 bases map to TRBD1. CDR3 size: 15 residues. Unmatched junction bases numbered 6, after V lost 4 bases and J lost 2 bases. CDR1 SEHNR and CDR2 FQNEAQ come from the germline V gene (reference sequence). The DNA for the CDR3 is TGTGCCAGCAGCTATCTTGACAGGGGCAACTATGGCTACACCTTC. This codes for CASSYLDRGNYGYTF.

The chain employs TRBV6-5 and TRBJ1-5, with TRBD1 as a possible D gene (6 bases). V was trimmed by 5 bases and J by 2 bases, leaving 16 bases between them. This CDR3 region has 16 residues. The germline V gene has CDR1 MNHEY and CDR2 SVGAGI. The CDR3 reads CASSHRGAQGNQPQHF. The DNA of the CDR3 is TGTGCCAGCAGTCACCGGGGGGCGCAGGGCAATCAGCCCCAGCATTTT.